Listed here are 27 T cell receptor beta chains from one sample, sequenced in a study of shared clonotypes between healthy human individuals. Sequencing used immunoSEQ multiplex PCR; TCRdb keeps in-frame clones, though not all of them. The sample lists a few million clones; approximately 90% were seen once. The sequencing sample was made of naive CD4+ T cells sorted from blood. Stated subset: CD45RA+ positively selected. The receptors were sampled from a young man in good health.

The CDR3 region has the DNA TGCGCCAGCAGTGCCTCACAGGGGACCCCTAATGAAAAACTGTTTTTT. It translates to CASSASQGTPNEKLFF. This chain links TRBV10-2 with TRBJ1-4; TRBD1 agrees at 7 bases. The CDR3 is made up of 16 amino acids. Germline values: CDR1 WSHSY, CDR2 SAAADI. The V gene end was trimmed by 4 bases and the J gene end by 3 bases; junction bases not matched to a gene: 8.

The chain carries TRBV7-2 and TRBJ2-5; 9 bases fit TRBD1. This CDR3 spans 14 amino acids. J was trimmed by 5 bases and V by 4 bases; bases with no gene match: 5. CDR1 and CDR2 from the germline V gene are SGHTA and FQGNSA. The CDR3: CASSSGQGTETQYF. The CDR3 DNA follows: TGTGCCAGCAGCTCGGGACAGGGTACGGAGACCCAGTACTTC.

A word on this clone: This same CDR3 is encoded by further DNA sequences in the sample. The CDR3 bases are TGTGCCAGCAGCCCGCCACCGGGACAAGAGACCCAGTACTTC. Translating it yields CASSPPPGQETQYF. This sequence joins TRBV7-2 and TRBJ2-5; tentative D call: TRBD2 (5 bases). With 5 bases removed from V and 2 bases from J, the gap between germline ends came to 12 bases. Germline V gene lookup returns CDR1 SGHTA and CDR2 FQGNSA. The CDR3 loop spans 14 amino acids.

This chain connects TRBV14 to TRBJ1-6; no firm D call. This CDR3 is built from 14 residues. Germline values: CDR1 SGHDN, CDR2 FVKESK. Deletions cut 1 base from V and 5 bases from J, with 6 bases between. CDR3 DNA sequence: TGTGCCAGCAGCCAAGCAACCAATAATTCACCCCTCCACTTT. Its protein is CASSQATNNSPLHF. The whole variable domain, filled in from reference TRBV14 and TRBJ1-6, reads EAGVTQFPSHSVIEKGQTVTLRCDPISGHDNLYWYRRVMGKEIKFLLHFVKESKQDESGMPNNRFLAERTGGTYSTLKVQPAELEDSGVYFCASSQATNNSPLHFGNGTRLTVT.

This chain uses TRBV25-1 with TRBJ2-5; 8 nucleotides align to TRBD2. V trimming: 2 bases; J trimming: 4 bases; junction bases outside the gene matches: 3. CDR1 is MGHDK and CDR2 is SYGVNS in the germline V gene. This CDR3 has 14 amino acids. Here the CDR3 DNA reads TGTGCCAGCAGTGAACGGCTAGCGGGAGAGACCCAGTACTTC. Its translation is CASSERLAGETQYF.

The CDR3 loop reads CASSLMARMSQETQYF. The CDR3 nucleotides read TGTGCCAGCAGCTTAATGGCTCGGATGTCCCAAGAGACCCAGTACTTC. The chain couples TRBV7-9 to TRBJ2-5; no clear D gene. Germline assignment: CDR1 SEHNR and CDR2 FQNEAQ (reference sequence). The CDR3 is 16 residues long. V lost 2 bases, J lost 1 base, and 14 bases lay in between.

This chain joins TRBV27 and TRBJ1-1; 7 nucleotides line up with TRBD1. This CDR3 is 17 amino acids long. V shed 5 bases, J shed 1 base, and the junction held 13 bases outside the gene matches. Germline V gives CDR1 MNHEY, CDR2 SMNVEV (reference sequence). In DNA, the CDR3 is TGTGCCAGCAGTGCACGGGGAGGGGGCCACTCGAACACTGAAGCTTTCTTT. It codes for CASSARGGGHSNTEAFF.

The chain joins TRBV14 to TRBJ1-1; D ambiguous. The germline CDR1 and CDR2 sequences are SGHDN and FVKESK. The CDR3 is 15 amino acids. Trimming shortened V by 0 bases and J by 4 bases, and 12 bases separated the two germline ends. DNA of the CDR3: TGTGCCAGCAGCCAAGATTTATGGATCGGCACTGAAGCTTTCTTT. Translation gives CASSQDLWIGTEAFF.

The V call is TRBV6-1, the J call TRBJ2-5, with D perhaps matching TRBD2 (5 bases). Germline CDR1 is MNHNS and CDR2 is SASEGT. The CDR3 has 12 amino acids. V was pared by 6 bases and J by 2 bases, with 7 bases between. The CDR3 here is CASRDFQETQYF. The CDR3 DNA follows: TGTGCCAGCAGGGACTTTCAAGAGACCCAGTACTTC.

The chain has TRBV5-6 and TRBJ1-5, with D unclear. This CDR3 region has 17 residues. From germline, CDR1 is SGHDT and CDR2 YYEEEE. V was clipped by 2 bases and J by 5 bases, with 20 bases between them. The CDR3 bases are TGTGCCAGCAGCTTCCAAGGACGGTTGCTTGGGGATCAGCCCCAGCATTTT. It translates to CASSFQGRLLGDQPQHF.

V and J are TRBV7-3 and TRBJ1-1; perhaps TRBD1 as D (6 bases). Germline loops: CDR1 SGHTA, CDR2 FQGTGA. V was shortened by 3 bases and J by 1 base, with 9 bases between the two germline ends. The CDR3 contains 14 residues. The CDR3 DNA follows: TGTGCCAGCAGCTTGGGGGCGAAGAACACTGAAGCTTTCTTT. This encodes CASSLGAKNTEAFF.

The chain recombines TRBV30 with TRBJ1-6; 8 bases are a match to TRBD1. Looked up from germline, CDR1 is GTSNPN and CDR2 is SVGIG (reference sequence). The CDR3 length is 15 residues. The J segment lost 9 bases and the V segment lost 1 base, leaving 8 bases of the junction unmatched. CDR3 in amino acids: CAWSGMAGGGSPLHF. As DNA, the CDR3 is TGTGCCTGGAGTGGGATGGCAGGGGGCGGTTCACCCCTCCACTTT.

On this clone: Other DNA sequences in the sample encode the same CDR3. The gene calls are TRBV9 and TRBJ2-1; 10 bases fit TRBD1. The CDR3 is made up of 15 amino acids. CDR1 and CDR2 from the germline V gene are SGDLS and YYNGEE. The ends lost 7 bases at V and 4 bases at J; junction bases unmatched: 8. For the CDR3, the DNA is TGTGCCAGCTCTGCCGGGACAGGGGCGTACAATGAGCAGTTCTTC. Its translation is CASSAGTGAYNEQFF.

About this clone: Other DNA variants within this sample encode the same CDR3. The V call is TRBV5-1, the J call TRBJ2-2; D remains ambiguous. This CDR3 is built from 13 residues. Deletions cut 4 bases from V and 2 bases from J, with 6 bases between. From germline, CDR1 is SGHRS and CDR2 YFSETQ. Here the CDR3 DNA reads TGCGCCAGCAGCACGGAAAACACCGGGGAGCTGTTTTTT. This sequence encodes CASSTENTGELFF.

The rearrangement links TRBV5-5 to TRBJ2-7, with 7 nucleotides matching TRBD1. This CDR3 is built from 16 residues. J was trimmed by 7 bases and V by 0 bases; bases with no gene match: 13. Germline CDR1 reads SGHKS; CDR2 reads YYEKEE (reference sequence). DNA for the CDR3: TGTGCCAGCAGCTTGGCCAATTCGGGACAGCGGAGTGAGCAGTACTTC. Protein: CASSLANSGQRSEQYF. Combining the CDR3 with reference TRBV5-5 and TRBJ2-7 gives the whole variable domain DAGVTQSPTHLIKTRGQQVTLRCSPISGHKSVSWYQQVLGQGPQFIFQYYEKEERGRGNFPDRFSARQFPNYSSELNVNALLLGDSALYLCASSLANSGQRSEQYFGPGTRLTVT.

A remark on this clone: No conserved phenylalanine or tryptophan is present at the end of the CDR3, so a read error is the likely explanation. The limits of the CDR3 on the DNA are not certain, so only TCRdb's listed CDR3 is given. The chain links TRBV27 to TRBJ1-2. The CDR3 region is 9 residues in length, termini included. The germline gives CDR1 MNHEY, CDR2 SMNVEV (reference sequence). The CDR3 is CASSLKGGV.

A note on this clone: Other DNA sequences in this specimen translate into the identical CDR3. The gene calls are TRBV7-9 and TRBJ2-7; D is possibly TRBD1 or TRBD2 (5 bases each). CDR1 and CDR2 (germline): SEHNR, FQNEAQ (reference sequence). The CDR3 is 13 residues long. Between the trimmed V and J ends, which lost 5 bases and 2 bases, there was a span of 10 bases. The CDR3 nucleotides are TGTGCCAGCAGCCGGGACGGACCCTACGAGCAGTACTTC. Translated, it gives CASSRDGPYEQYF.

The rearrangement joins TRBV18 to TRBJ1-6; D perhaps matches TRBD1 (6 bases). Germline CDR1 reads KGHSH; CDR2 reads LQKENI. V lost 6 bases and J lost 0, with 15 bases in between. The CDR3 is 17 amino acids. In DNA, the CDR3 is TGTGCCAGCTCCCCCGGGACACCTATCTCCTATAATTCACCCCTCCACTTT. Translation: CASSPGTPISYNSPLHF.

The chain has TRBV28 and TRBJ1-2; no clear D. CDR3 length: 13 amino acids. Germline V gene lookup returns CDR1 MDHEN and CDR2 SYDVKM. The V and J ends lost 1 base and 2 bases respectively, with 5 bases between them. The CDR3 nucleotides are TGTGCCAGCAGTTTATTACGGAACTATGGCTACACCTTC. Translated: CASSLLRNYGYTF.

The chain couples TRBV27 to TRBJ1-3; D gene unclear. This CDR3 contains 13 residues. Germline V gene sequence: CDR1 MNHEY, CDR2 SMNVEV (reference sequence). Between the trimmed V and J ends, which lost 5 bases and 5 bases, there was a span of 10 bases. The CDR3 region is CASSPSQRNTIYF. CDR3 nucleotide sequence: TGTGCCAGCAGTCCTTCACAGAGAAACACCATATATTTT.

V usage is TRBV5-1 and J usage is TRBJ2-3, with 7 nucleotides matching TRBD2. This CDR3 is 16 amino acids long. The ends lost 0 bases at V and 3 bases at J; junction bases unmatched: 7. Looked up from germline, CDR1 is SGHRS and CDR2 is YFSETQ. DNA for the CDR3: TGCGCCAGCAGCTTGGCCTGGCAGGGACTAACAGATACGCAGTATTTT. Amino acids: CASSLAWQGLTDTQYF.

The chain carries TRBV28 and TRBJ1-1; D is unresolved. V was trimmed by 4 bases and J by 0 bases, leaving 18 bases between them. The germline V gene encodes CDR1 MDHEN and CDR2 SYDVKM. CDR3 length equals 17 residues. The CDR3 here is CASSSPVRGIMNTEAFF. For the CDR3, the DNA is TGTGCCAGCAGTTCTCCCGTTCGCGGAATCATGAACACTGAAGCTTTCTTT.

The chain links TRBV5-1 to TRBJ2-3; D might be TRBD1 (5 bases). This CDR3 is built from 15 residues. In germline, CDR1 is SGHRS, CDR2 YFSETQ. The germline V and J ends were trimmed by 5 bases and 2 bases, with 15 bases remaining between them. The CDR3: CASRPPGSPTDTQYF. In DNA, the CDR3 is TGCGCCAGCAGACCGCCAGGGTCCCCCACAGATACGCAGTATTTT.

The J gene is TRBJ1-4, the V gene TRBV6-5, with 7 bases lining up with TRBD1. V lost 11 bases and J lost 8; bases outside the gene matches: 5. The CDR3 runs 11 residues. Looked up from germline, CDR1 is MNHEY and CDR2 is SVGAGI. CDR3 in DNA: TGTGCCTCCAGGGGGAAGGAAAAACTGTTTTTT. It translates to CASRGKEKLFF.

The rearrangement uses TRBV4-1 and TRBJ2-1; maybe TRBD2 (5 bases). The germline V and J ends were trimmed by 3 bases and 6 bases, with 18 bases remaining between them. Looked up from germline, CDR1 is MGHRA and CDR2 is YSYEKL. The CDR3 loop spans 16 amino acids. The CDR3 is CASSHRTDRLANEQFF. CDR3 DNA: TGCGCCAGCAGCCATCGGACGGACCGCCTAGCCAATGAGCAGTTCTTC.

The genes are TRBV21-1 and TRBJ2-7. TRBV21-1 is recorded as a pseudogene. This CDR3 contains 17 residues. CDR3 sequence reads: CASSQGDVGRSSYEQYF. The CDR3 bases are TGTGCCAGCAGCCAGGGCGATGTGGGACGGTCATCCTACGAGCAGTACTTC.

The chain combines TRBV5-8 with TRBJ2-1, with TRBD2 identical over 9 bases. This CDR3 region has 17 residues. From germline, CDR1 is SGHTS and CDR2 YDEGEE. V was clipped by 1 base and J by 0 bases; unmatched bases: 5. This chain's CDR3 is CASSLHLAGSSYNEQFF. As DNA, the CDR3 is TGTGCCAGCAGCTTGCACCTAGCGGGGAGCTCCTACAATGAGCAGTTCTTC.